Given below is one T cell receptor (beta chain) in context. Cells designated naive CD8 were CD45RO-negative and were positively selected for CCR7, with terminally differentiated effector memory CD45RA+ cells excluded. This CDR3 contains 15 residues. The V and J ends lost 4 bases and 1 base, in that order; junction bases with no gene match: 4. In germline, CDR1 is MDHEN, CDR2 SYDVKM. The method was immunoSEQ multiplex PCR; TCRdb's version includes in-frame clones alone and lacks a portion of them. The sample consists of roughly 770,000 clones, about 97% of them appearing once. This sample is part of a study of shared clonotypes between healthy human individuals.

The rearrangement joins TRBV28 to TRBJ2-3; 8 bases map to TRBD1. Sequencing was done on a sample of naive CD8+ T cells sorted from blood. The sequence was collected from a man aged 30 to 39 in good health. The DNA of the CDR3 is TGTGCCAGCAGTTACCTGACAGGGGGCACAGATACGCAGTATTTT. Its translation: CASSYLTGGTDTQYF.